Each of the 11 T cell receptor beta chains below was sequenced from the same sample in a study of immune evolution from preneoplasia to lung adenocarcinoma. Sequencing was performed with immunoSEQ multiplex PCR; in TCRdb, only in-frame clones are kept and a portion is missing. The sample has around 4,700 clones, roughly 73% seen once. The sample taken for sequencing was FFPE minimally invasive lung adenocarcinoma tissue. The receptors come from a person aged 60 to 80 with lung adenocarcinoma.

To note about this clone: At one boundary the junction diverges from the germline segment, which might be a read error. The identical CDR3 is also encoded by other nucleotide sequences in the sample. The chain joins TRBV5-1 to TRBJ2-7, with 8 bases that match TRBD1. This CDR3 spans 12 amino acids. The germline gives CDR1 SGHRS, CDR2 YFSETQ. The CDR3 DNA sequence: TGCGCTAGCAGCCCGGAGACAGGGGAATGCTTCTTC. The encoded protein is CASSPETGECFF.

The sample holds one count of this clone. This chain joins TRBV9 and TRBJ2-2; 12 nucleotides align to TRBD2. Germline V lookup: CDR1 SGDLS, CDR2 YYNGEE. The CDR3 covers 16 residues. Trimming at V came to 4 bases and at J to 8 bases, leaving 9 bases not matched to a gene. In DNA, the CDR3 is TGTGCCAGCAGCCCGACAACTAGCGGGAGGCGAGGGGAGCTGTTTTTT. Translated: CASSPTTSGRRGELFF. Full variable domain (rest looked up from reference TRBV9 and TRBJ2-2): DSGVTQTPKHLITATGQRVTLRCSPRSGDLSVYWYQQSLDQGLQFLIQYYNGEERAKGNILERFSAQQFPDLHSELNLSSLELGDSALYFCASSPTTSGRRGELFFGEGSRLTVL.

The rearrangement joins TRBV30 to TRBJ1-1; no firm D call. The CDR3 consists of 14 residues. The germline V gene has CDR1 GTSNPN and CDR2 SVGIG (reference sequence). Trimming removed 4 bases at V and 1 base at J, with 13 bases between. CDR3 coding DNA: TGTGCCTGGACAGACTCAGGAGGGAACACTGAAGCTTTCTTT. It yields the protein CAWTDSGGNTEAFF. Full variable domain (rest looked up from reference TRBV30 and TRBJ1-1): SQTIHQWPATLVQPVGSPLSLECTVEGTSNPNLYWYRQAAGRGLQLLFYSVGIGQISSEVPQNLSASRPQDRQFILSSKKLLLSDSGFYLCAWTDSGGNTEAFFGQGTRLTVV.

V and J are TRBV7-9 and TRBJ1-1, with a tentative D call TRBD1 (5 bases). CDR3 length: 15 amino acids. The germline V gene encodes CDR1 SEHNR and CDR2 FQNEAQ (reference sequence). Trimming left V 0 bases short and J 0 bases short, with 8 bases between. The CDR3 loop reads CASSLAVGVNTEAFF. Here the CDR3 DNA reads TGTGCCAGCAGCTTAGCGGTAGGGGTGAACACTGAAGCTTTCTTT.

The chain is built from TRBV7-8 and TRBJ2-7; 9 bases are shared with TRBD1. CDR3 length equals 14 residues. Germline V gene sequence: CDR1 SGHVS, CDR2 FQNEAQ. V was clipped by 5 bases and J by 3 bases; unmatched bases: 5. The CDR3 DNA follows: TGTGCCAGCAGCCCGACGGGACAGGGCTACGAGCAGTACTTC. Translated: CASSPTGQGYEQYF.

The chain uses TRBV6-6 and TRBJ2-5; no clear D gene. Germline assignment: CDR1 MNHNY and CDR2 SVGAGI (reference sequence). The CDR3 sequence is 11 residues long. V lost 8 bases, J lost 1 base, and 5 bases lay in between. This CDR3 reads CASGPQETQYF. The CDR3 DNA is TGTGCCAGCGGGCCCCAAGAGACCCAGTACTTC.

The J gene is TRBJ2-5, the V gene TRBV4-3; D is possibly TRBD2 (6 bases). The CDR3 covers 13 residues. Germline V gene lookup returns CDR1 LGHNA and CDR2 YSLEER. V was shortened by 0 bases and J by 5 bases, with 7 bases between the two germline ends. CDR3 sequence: CASSQDGGETQYF. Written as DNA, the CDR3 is TGCGCCAGCAGCCAAGATGGGGGGGAGACCCAGTACTTC.

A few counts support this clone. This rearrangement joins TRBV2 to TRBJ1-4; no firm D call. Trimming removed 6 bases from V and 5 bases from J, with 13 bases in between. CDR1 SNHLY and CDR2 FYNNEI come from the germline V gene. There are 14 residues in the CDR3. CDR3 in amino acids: CASRPTDGNEKLFF. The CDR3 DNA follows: TGTGCCAGCAGACCCACGGACGGAAATGAAAAACTGTTTTTT.

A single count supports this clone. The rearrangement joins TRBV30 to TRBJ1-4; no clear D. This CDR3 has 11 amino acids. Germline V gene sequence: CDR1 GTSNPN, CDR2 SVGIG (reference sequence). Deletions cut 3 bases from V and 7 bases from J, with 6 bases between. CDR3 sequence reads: CAWRSGEKLFF. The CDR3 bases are TGTGCCTGGAGATCCGGTGAAAAACTGTTTTTT.

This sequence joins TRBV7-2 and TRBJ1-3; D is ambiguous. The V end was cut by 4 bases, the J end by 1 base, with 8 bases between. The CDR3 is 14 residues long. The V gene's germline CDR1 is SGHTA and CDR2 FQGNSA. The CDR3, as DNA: TGTGCCAGCAGCTGGGATCCGTCTGGAAACACCATATATTTT. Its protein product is CASSWDPSGNTIYF. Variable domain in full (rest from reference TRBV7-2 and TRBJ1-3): GAGVSQSPSNKVTEKGKDVELRCDPISGHTALYWYRQSLGQGLEFLIYFQGNSAPDKSGLPSDRFSAERTGGSVSTLTIQRTQQEDSAVYLCASSWDPSGNTIYFGEGSWLTVV.

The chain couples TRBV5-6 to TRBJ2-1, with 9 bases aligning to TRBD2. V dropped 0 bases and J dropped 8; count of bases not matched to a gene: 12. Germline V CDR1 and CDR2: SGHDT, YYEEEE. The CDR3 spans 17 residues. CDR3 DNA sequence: TGTGCCAGCAGCTTGGGGGAATTGCGCCTAGCGGGGCATGAGCAGTTCTTC. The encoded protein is CASSLGELRLAGHEQFF.